The entry below describes one TCR beta chain. The data belong to a study of blood T cell repertoires in COVID-19. Whole-study context: The analysed material was cDNA or gDNA that came from T cells, B-cell-depleted T cells, or PBMCs.

In the original analysis: Cell counts per sample came from amplifying reference gene primers. The method was immunoSEQ multiplex PCR; TCRdb's version includes in-frame clones alone and lacks a portion of them. D and trimming come from the DNA, and the V and J calls and clone size come from that table. The table has around 260,000 clones, about 85% seen once. The CDR3 is 15 amino acids. Germline values: CDR1 MNHEY, CDR2 SVGAGI. Losses at the gene ends were 0 bases for V and 10 bases for J; bases not matched to a gene: 3. Sequenced sample: peripheral blood. This chain uses TRBV6-5 with TRBJ1-6; 10 bases match TRBD1. This clonotype was sampled from a man aged 60 to 75 with acute or convalescent COVID-19. As DNA, the CDR3 is TGTGCCAGCAGTTACTCGGACAGGGGGGAATCACCCCTCCACTTT. As protein: CASSYSDRGESPLHF.